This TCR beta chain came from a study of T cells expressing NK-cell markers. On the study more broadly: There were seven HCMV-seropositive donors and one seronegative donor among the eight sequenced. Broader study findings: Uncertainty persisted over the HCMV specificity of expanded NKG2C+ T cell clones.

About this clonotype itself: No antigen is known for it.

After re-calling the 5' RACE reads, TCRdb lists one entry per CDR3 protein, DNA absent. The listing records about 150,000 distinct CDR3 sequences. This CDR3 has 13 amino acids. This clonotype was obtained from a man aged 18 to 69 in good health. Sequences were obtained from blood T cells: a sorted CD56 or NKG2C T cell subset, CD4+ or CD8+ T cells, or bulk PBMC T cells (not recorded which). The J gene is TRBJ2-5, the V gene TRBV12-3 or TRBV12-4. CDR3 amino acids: CASSTSLEETQYF.